Below are 31 T cell receptor beta chains sequenced from a single sample in a study of blood T cell repertoires in COVID-19. This table comes from immunoSEQ multiplex PCR, and its TCRdb copy is limited to in-frame clones, with some not included. Of 210,000 or so clones in the sample, around 80% were seen once. Sequences were obtained from peripheral blood. The receptors derive from a man aged 50 to 59 with active or convalescent COVID-19.

The genes are TRBV29-1 and TRBJ2-1; D may be TRBD1 (6 bases). Germline V gene data show CDR1 as SQVTM and CDR2 as ANQGSEA. This CDR3 has 13 residues. V dropped 7 bases and J dropped 0 bases, with 10 bases sitting between them. The CDR3: CSARDNSYNEQFF. In nucleotides, the CDR3 is TGCAGCGCCCGGGACAACTCCTACAATGAGCAGTTCTTC.

The J gene is TRBJ2-1, the V gene TRBV5-4, with a tentative D call TRBD2 (5 bases). V was cut by 5 bases and J by 5 bases, with 20 bases left in between. This CDR3 is built from 16 residues. Germline lookup yields CDR1 SGHNT and CDR2 YYREEE (reference sequence). CDR3 loop: CASSSHLASVHNEQFF. CDR3 nucleotides: TGTGCCAGCAGTTCACATTTAGCGTCGGTCCACAATGAGCAGTTCTTC.

The rearrangement links TRBV6-5 to TRBJ1-5; maybe TRBD1 (5 bases). Germline assignment: CDR1 MNHEY and CDR2 SVGAGI. The CDR3 is made up of 14 amino acids. V lost 7 bases and J 3 bases, leaving 13 bases between the germline ends. CDR3 amino acids: CASNPGGNNQPQHF. CDR3 DNA: TGTGCCAGCAACCCGGGGGGGAACAATCAGCCCCAGCATTTT.

The rearrangement links TRBV5-1 to TRBJ2-1; 12 nucleotides align to TRBD2. The V and J ends lost 3 bases and 6 bases, in that order; junction bases with no gene match: 10. Germline V CDR1 and CDR2: SGHRS, YFSETQ. The CDR3 consists of 17 residues. The CDR3 nucleotides are TGCGCCAGCAGCTACCCTAGCGGGGGGGCCAGAGCCAATGAGCAGTTCTTC. Its protein is CASSYPSGGARANEQFF. The whole variable domain, remainder taken from reference TRBV5-1 and TRBJ2-1, is KAGVTQTPRYLIKTRGQQVTLSCSPISGHRSVSWYQQTPGQGLQFLFEYFSETQRNKGNFPGRFSGRQFSNSRSEMNVSTLELGDSALYLCASSYPSGGARANEQFFGPGTRLTVL.

The rearrangement links TRBV30 to TRBJ2-5, with D perhaps TRBD1 (6 bases). V dropped 4 bases and J dropped 7 bases, with 16 bases sitting between them. The CDR3 runs to 13 residues. Germline V lookup: CDR1 GTSNPN, CDR2 SVGIG (reference sequence). CDR3 coding DNA: TGTGCCTGGACCCCTGGGGGCCGAGGGACCCAGTACTTC. Protein sequence: CAWTPGGRGTQYF. The variable domain in full, with the rest retrieved from reference TRBV30 and TRBJ2-5, is SQTIHQWPATLVQPVGSPLSLECTVEGTSNPNLYWYRQAAGRGLQLLFYSVGIGQISSEVPQNLSASRPQDRQFILSSKKLLLSDSGFYLCAWTPGGRGTQYFGPGTRLLVL.

The chain recombines TRBV12-5 with TRBJ1-1, with no clear D. Trimming removed 0 bases from V and 4 bases from J, with 9 bases in between. Germline V gene sequence: CDR1 LGHNT, CDR2 FRNRAP. There are 14 residues in the CDR3. The CDR3 is CASGLVQASTEAFF. CDR3 sequence (DNA): TGTGCTAGTGGTTTGGTACAAGCGAGCACTGAAGCTTTCTTT.

This clone was counted only a few times. The genes are TRBV5-5 and TRBJ1-2, with TRBD1 matching over 7 bases. The V gene end was trimmed by 0 bases and the J gene end by 5 bases; junction bases not matched to a gene: 4. There are 14 residues in the CDR3. Germline CDR1 is SGHKS and CDR2 is YYEKEE (reference sequence). This CDR3 is CASSLGPTGYGYTF. The CDR3 nucleotides read TGTGCCAGCAGCTTGGGTCCGACAGGGTATGGCTACACCTTC. The entire variable domain, with the rest obtained from reference TRBV5-5 and TRBJ1-2, is as follows: DAGVTQSPTHLIKTRGQQVTLRCSPISGHKSVSWYQQVLGQGPQFIFQYYEKEERGRGNFPDRFSARQFPNYSSELNVNALLLGDSALYLCASSLGPTGYGYTFGSGTRLTVV.

The chain combines TRBV7-2 with TRBJ2-7, with TRBD2 matching 7 bases. The CDR3 has 14 amino acids. V lost 7 bases and J lost 0; bases outside the gene matches: 6. Germline V gene lookup returns CDR1 SGHTA and CDR2 FQGNSA. The CDR3 sequence: CASTRLATSYEQYF. The CDR3 DNA reads as TGTGCCAGCACCCGACTAGCCACCTCCTACGAGCAGTACTTC.

The genes are TRBV28 and TRBJ2-3; D not resolved. The V end lost 3 bases, the J end lost 0 bases, and 10 bases lay between the germline ends. CDR1 and CDR2 (germline): MDHEN, SYDVKM. The CDR3 loop spans 15 amino acids. In DNA form, the CDR3 reads TGTGCCAGCAGTTTTGAAGCGTGGAGCACAGATACGCAGTATTTT. This codes for CASSFEAWSTDTQYF.

In this sample, this clone turned up a few times. The rearrangement links TRBV7-2 to TRBJ1-4; D gene ambiguous. The CDR3 spans 14 residues. CDR1 is SGHTA, CDR2 FQGNSA, per germline. With 5 bases removed from V and 2 bases from J, the gap between germline ends came to 9 bases. The CDR3 DNA follows: TGTGCCAGCAGCGCCGAGGTGACTAATGAAAAACTGTTTTTT. It codes for CASSAEVTNEKLFF.

The rearrangement joins TRBV7-2 to TRBJ1-5; D possibly corresponds to TRBD1 (5 bases). Germline V gene lookup returns CDR1 SGHTA and CDR2 FQGNSA. V was trimmed by 1 base and J by 9 bases, leaving 13 bases between them. The CDR3 runs to 14 residues. The DNA of the CDR3 is TGTGCCAGCAGCTTAGGGGGCTCTGGATGGCCCCAGCATTTT. Translating gives CASSLGGSGWPQHF.

The chain carries TRBV2 and TRBJ1-2, with no clear D. Germline V gene sequence: CDR1 SNHLY, CDR2 FYNNEI. The CDR3 is 11 residues long. The V end lost 8 bases, the J end lost 5 bases, and 9 bases lay between the germline ends. The CDR3 protein is CASLADYGYTF. In DNA form, the CDR3 reads TGTGCCAGCCTCGCGGATTATGGCTACACCTTC.

This chain connects TRBV5-1 to TRBJ2-5; 9 nucleotides line up with TRBD2. This CDR3 has 16 residues. The J segment lost 5 bases and the V segment lost 0 bases, leaving 8 bases of the junction unmatched. CDR1 and CDR2 (germline): SGHRS, YFSETQ. DNA for the CDR3: TGCGCCAGCAGCTTGGGTGGTAGCGGGGGACAGGAGACCCAGTACTTC. Protein: CASSLGGSGGQETQYF. The full variable domain, with the rest looked up from reference TRBV5-1 and TRBJ2-5, is KAGVTQTPRYLIKTRGQQVTLSCSPISGHRSVSWYQQTPGQGLQFLFEYFSETQRNKGNFPGRFSGRQFSNSRSEMNVSTLELGDSALYLCASSLGGSGGQETQYFGPGTRLLVL.

The J gene is TRBJ2-6, the V gene TRBV2, with 9 bases lining up with TRBD1. Germline V gene lookup returns CDR1 SNHLY and CDR2 FYNNEI. CDR3 size: 18 residues. V dropped 0 bases and J dropped 1; count of bases not matched to a gene: 4. CDR3 in DNA: TGTGCCAGCAGTGAAGCCCCAGGACAGGGGTCTGGGGCCAACGTCCTGACTTTC. Translated, it gives CASSEAPGQGSGANVLTF.

This chain links TRBV2 with TRBJ1-2; 7 bases are a match to TRBD1. The CDR3 totals 15 residues. Per the germline V gene, CDR1 is SNHLY and CDR2 is FYNNEI. Trimming took 2 bases from V and 6 from J; bases not matched to a gene: 9. In DNA form, the CDR3 reads TGTGCCAGCAGTGAAATGGGCAGGGGGTTAGATGGCTACACCTTC. Protein product: CASSEMGRGLDGYTF.

The rearrangement joins TRBV9 to TRBJ1-2; no firm D call. The V gene lost 4 bases and the J gene lost 5 bases, with 9 bases spanning the gap. The CDR3 spans 12 residues. Germline V gene sequence: CDR1 SGDLS, CDR2 YYNGEE. DNA of the CDR3: TGTGCCAGCAGCCAAGAGACATATGGCTACACCTTC. This translates into CASSQETYGYTF.

This sequence joins TRBV11-2 and TRBJ1-2; 10 nucleotides line up with TRBD1. The germline V gene has CDR1 SGHAT and CDR2 FQNNGV. Trimming took 5 bases from V and 7 from J; bases not matched to a gene: 7. This CDR3 spans 14 amino acids. In nucleotides, the CDR3 is TGTGCCAGCAGCCTTGGGACAGGGGCTGTTGGCTACACCTTC. Translating gives CASSLGTGAVGYTF.

The genes are TRBV7-3 and TRBJ2-7; maybe TRBD1 (7 bases). The CDR3 has 15 residues. Germline V CDR1 and CDR2: SGHTA, FQGTGA. Trimming removed 5 bases from V and 1 base from J, with 15 bases in between. The CDR3 region is CASSRWAGQSYEQYF. In nucleotides, the CDR3 is TGTGCCAGCAGCCGCTGGGCGGGACAGTCCTACGAGCAGTACTTC.

The chain is built from TRBV7-8 and TRBJ2-7; D is uncertain. Germline CDR1 and CDR2: SGHVS and FQNEAQ. V lost 5 bases, J lost 2 bases, and 4 bases lay in between. This CDR3 region has 11 residues. As DNA, the CDR3 is TGTGCCAGCAGCCTAACCTACGAGCAGTACTTC. It codes for CASSLTYEQYF.

This chain joins TRBV19 and TRBJ1-6; D is undetermined. The CDR3 has 15 amino acids. Germline lookup yields CDR1 LNHDA and CDR2 SQIVND (reference sequence). Trimming shortened V by 1 base and J by 7 bases, and 11 bases separated the two germline ends. CDR3 in DNA: TGTGCCAGTAGTATAGGGGCCGGAGGGAATTCACCCCTCCACTTT. Translating it yields CASSIGAGGNSPLHF.

The chain has TRBV7-6 and TRBJ1-4, with D hard to call. Trimming took 1 base from V and 0 from J, leaving 12 bases between them. From germline, CDR1 is SGHVS and CDR2 FNYEAQ. This CDR3 is built from 17 residues. The CDR3 nucleotides read TGTGCCAGCAGCTTAGAGCCACAGCCTGCAACTAATGAAAAACTGTTTTTT. Translation gives CASSLEPQPATNEKLFF.

The genes are TRBV20-1 and TRBJ1-2, with 8 bases lining up with TRBD1. The CDR3 is made up of 14 amino acids. Losses at the gene ends were 3 bases for V and 7 bases for J; bases not matched to a gene: 10. Germline assignment: CDR1 DFQATT and CDR2 SNEGSKA (reference sequence). This CDR3 is CSASVQGAVGGYTF. Written as DNA, the CDR3 is TGCAGTGCTAGTGTGCAGGGGGCGGTTGGTGGCTACACCTTC.

The chain carries TRBV4-3 and TRBJ2-5; 9 bases agree with TRBD2. V lost 2 bases, J lost 1 base, and 11 bases stayed unmatched. The CDR3 is 18 residues long. Germline V lookup: CDR1 LGHNA, CDR2 YSLEER. CDR3 residues: CASSQFVPNSGGQETQYF. The CDR3 DNA reads TGCGCCAGCAGCCAATTCGTCCCCAATAGCGGGGGCCAAGAGACCCAGTACTTC.

This chain joins TRBV18 and TRBJ1-5; D unclear. The V gene's germline CDR1 is KGHSH and CDR2 LQKENI. V was trimmed by 6 bases and J by 5 bases, leaving 11 bases between them. This CDR3 contains 13 residues. CDR3 sequence (DNA): TGTGCCAGCTCCCTCGCAGAAGATCAGCCCCAGCATTTT. Its translation: CASSLAEDQPQHF.

The sample holds one count of this clone. The rearrangement uses TRBV2 and TRBJ1-3, with D maybe TRBD1 (5 bases). CDR1 SNHLY and CDR2 FYNNEI come from the germline V gene. V dropped 7 bases and J dropped 4 bases, with 8 bases sitting between them. The CDR3 is 12 residues long. This chain's CDR3 is CASTPGGNTIYF. The CDR3 bases are TGTGCCAGCACCCCAGGGGGAAACACCATATATTTT.

The chain has TRBV5-4 and TRBJ2-1; D may be TRBD2 (6 bases). Germline V CDR1 and CDR2: SGHNT, YYREEE (reference sequence). V lost 0 bases and J 4 bases, leaving 11 bases between the germline ends. The CDR3 sequence is 15 residues long. The CDR3 here is CASSLGGLTYNEQFF. The CDR3, as DNA: TGTGCCAGCAGCTTGGGGGGACTTACTTACAATGAGCAGTTCTTC.

The chain is built from TRBV4-3 and TRBJ2-5, with TRBD1 matching over 10 bases. Trimming took 4 bases from V and 2 from J; bases not matched to a gene: 7. CDR1 LGHNA and CDR2 YSLEER come from the germline V gene. The CDR3 runs 16 residues. CDR3 amino acids: CASSPDRGRYQETQYF. CDR3 in DNA: TGCGCCAGCAGCCCAGACAGGGGGCGATATCAAGAGACCCAGTACTTC.

J is TRBJ2-1 and V is TRBV27; the D gene is possibly TRBD2 (6 bases). Between the trimmed V and J ends, which lost 3 bases and 1 base, there was a span of 10 bases. Per the germline V gene, CDR1 is MNHEY and CDR2 is SMNVEV (reference sequence). This CDR3 has 15 residues. The CDR3 region is CASSLERGSYNEQFF. In DNA, the CDR3 is TGTGCCAGCAGTTTGGAACGGGGGTCCTACAATGAGCAGTTCTTC.

Here the CDR3 reads CAWGPLGQVPLRAFF. The DNA for the CDR3 is TGTGCCTGGGGACCCCTCGGACAGGTGCCCCTGAGAGCTTTCTTT. The chain recombines TRBV30 with TRBJ1-1; 7 bases are a match to TRBD1. Trimming took 5 bases from V and 10 from J; bases not matched to a gene: 19. CDR1 and CDR2 from the germline V gene are GTSNPN and SVGIG (reference sequence). This CDR3 is built from 15 residues.

The chain uses TRBV7-2 and TRBJ1-4; 7 bases agree with TRBD1. Germline V gene data show CDR1 as SGHTA and CDR2 as FQGNSA. This CDR3 comprises 14 residues. V shed 7 bases and J 5 bases; nucleotides not matched to a gene: 7. This CDR3 reads CASTLGQLNEKLFF. The CDR3, as DNA: TGTGCCAGCACCTTGGGACAGCTAAATGAAAAACTGTTTTTT. The whole variable domain, filled in from reference TRBV7-2 and TRBJ1-4, reads GAGVSQSPSNKVTEKGKDVELRCDPISGHTALYWYRQSLGQGLEFLIYFQGNSAPDKSGLPSDRFSAERTGGSVSTLTIQRTQQEDSAVYLCASTLGQLNEKLFFGSGTQLSVL.

This sequence joins TRBV21-1 and TRBJ2-2; TRBD1 is taken as the D call from the table, unchecked against the DNA. TRBV21-1 is a pseudogene segment. The CDR3 sequence is 17 residues long. The CDR3 protein is CASTPPDSHANTGELFF. As DNA, the CDR3 is TGTGCCAGCACCCCTCCGGACAGCCACGCGAACACCGGGGAGCTGTTTTTT.